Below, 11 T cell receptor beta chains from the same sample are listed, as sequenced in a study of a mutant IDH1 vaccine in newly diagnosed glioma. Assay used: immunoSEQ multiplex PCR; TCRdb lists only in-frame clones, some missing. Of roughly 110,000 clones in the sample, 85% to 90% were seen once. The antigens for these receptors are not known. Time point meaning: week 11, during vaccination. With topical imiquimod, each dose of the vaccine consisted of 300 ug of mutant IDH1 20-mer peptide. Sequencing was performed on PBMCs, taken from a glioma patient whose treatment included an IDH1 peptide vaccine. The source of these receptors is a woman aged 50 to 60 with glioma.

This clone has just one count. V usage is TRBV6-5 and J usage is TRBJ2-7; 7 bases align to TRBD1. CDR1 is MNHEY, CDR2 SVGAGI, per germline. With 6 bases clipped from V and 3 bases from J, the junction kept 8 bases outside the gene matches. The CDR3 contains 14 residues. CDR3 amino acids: CASRWSTGIYEQYF. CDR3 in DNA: TGTGCCAGCAGATGGTCGACAGGGATCTACGAGCAGTACTTC.

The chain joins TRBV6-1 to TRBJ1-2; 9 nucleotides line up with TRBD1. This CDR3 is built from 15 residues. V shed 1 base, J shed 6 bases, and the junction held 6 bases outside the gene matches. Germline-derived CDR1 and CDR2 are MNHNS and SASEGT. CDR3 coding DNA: TGTGCCAGCAGTGAAGGTGCATGGGACAGGGATGGCTACACCTTC. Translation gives CASSEGAWDRDGYTF.

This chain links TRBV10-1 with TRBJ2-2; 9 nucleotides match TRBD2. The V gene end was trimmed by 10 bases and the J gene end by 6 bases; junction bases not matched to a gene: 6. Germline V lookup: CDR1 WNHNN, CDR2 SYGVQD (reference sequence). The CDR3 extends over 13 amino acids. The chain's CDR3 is CATLSGRAGELFF. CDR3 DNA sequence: TGCGCCACCCTTAGCGGGAGAGCCGGGGAGCTGTTTTTT.

CDR3 sequence: CASSPLMNTEAFF. CDR3 in DNA: TGTGCCAGCAGCCCCCTGATGAACACTGAAGCTTTCTTT. The gene calls are TRBV11-2 and TRBJ1-1, with D unresolved. The V end lost 5 bases, the J end lost 0 bases, and 7 bases lay between the germline ends. CDR3 length: 13 residues. Germline loops: CDR1 SGHAT, CDR2 FQNNGV.

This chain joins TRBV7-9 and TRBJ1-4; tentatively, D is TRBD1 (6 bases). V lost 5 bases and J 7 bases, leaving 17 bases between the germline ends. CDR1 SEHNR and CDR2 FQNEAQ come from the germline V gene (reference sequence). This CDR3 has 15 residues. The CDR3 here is CASSLVQGLGEKLFF. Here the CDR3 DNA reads TGTGCCAGCAGCCTAGTGCAGGGGTTGGGTGAAAAACTGTTTTTT.

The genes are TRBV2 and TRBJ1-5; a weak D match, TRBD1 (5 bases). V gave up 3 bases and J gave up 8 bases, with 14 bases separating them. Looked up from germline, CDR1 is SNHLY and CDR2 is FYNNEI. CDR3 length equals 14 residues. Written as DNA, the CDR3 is TGTGCCAGCAGTGATACGCAGGGAACGAAGCCCCAGCATTTT. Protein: CASSDTQGTKPQHF.

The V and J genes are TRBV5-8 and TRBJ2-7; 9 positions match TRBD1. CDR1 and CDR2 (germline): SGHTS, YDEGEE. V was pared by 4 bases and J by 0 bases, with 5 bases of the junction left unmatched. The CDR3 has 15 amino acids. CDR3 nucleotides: TGTGCCAGCAGCGCTGGGACAGGGAGCTCCTACGAGCAGTACTTC. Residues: CASSAGTGSSYEQYF.

This CDR3 is CASSQQGTENIQYF. For the CDR3, the DNA is TGTGCCAGCTCCCAACAGGGGACTGAAAACATTCAGTACTTC. The chain recombines TRBV18 with TRBJ2-4, with TRBD1 as a possible D gene (7 bases). V dropped 6 bases and J dropped 5 bases, with 14 bases sitting between them. From germline, CDR1 is KGHSH and CDR2 LQKENI. The length of the CDR3 is 14 residues.

In nucleotides, the CDR3 is TGTGCCAGCAGGACAGGTCCCAGAGCGAATCAGCCCCAGCATTTT. This codes for CASRTGPRANQPQHF. The chain has TRBV2 and TRBJ1-5; D is possibly TRBD1 (6 bases). This CDR3 region has 15 residues. Trimming removed 6 bases at V and 4 bases at J, with 16 bases between. Germline loops: CDR1 SNHLY, CDR2 FYNNEI.

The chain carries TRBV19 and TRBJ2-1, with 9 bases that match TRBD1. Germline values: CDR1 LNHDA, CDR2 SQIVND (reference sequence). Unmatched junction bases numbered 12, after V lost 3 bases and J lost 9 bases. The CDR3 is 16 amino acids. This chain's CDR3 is CASSIPGQGDFGEQFF. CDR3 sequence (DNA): TGTGCCAGTAGTATCCCGGGACAGGGAGACTTCGGTGAGCAGTTCTTC.

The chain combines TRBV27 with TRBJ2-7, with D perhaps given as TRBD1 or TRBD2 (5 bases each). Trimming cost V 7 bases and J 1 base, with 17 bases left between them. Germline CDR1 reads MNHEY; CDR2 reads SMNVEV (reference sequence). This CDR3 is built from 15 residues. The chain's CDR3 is CASKRDLIHSYEQYF. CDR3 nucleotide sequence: TGTGCCAGCAAGAGGGACCTTATTCATTCCTACGAGCAGTACTTC.